The clone carrying this TCR beta chain was counted a few times. In the original analysis: The assay estimated nucleated cells by amplifying reference gene primers. Generated by immunoSEQ multiplex PCR, the TCRdb table keeps only in-frame clones and is missing some. V and J calls and clone size follow that table, whereas D and trimming were derived from the DNA. The table records approximately 250,000 clones, 84% of them present only once. The source of the sample is a study of blood T cell repertoires in COVID-19. Study summary: Donors in the United States, Italy and Spain gave samples during acute or convalescent COVID-19. PBMCs, B-cell-depleted T cells, or T cells provided the cDNA or gDNA that made up the material.

This CDR3 contains 13 residues. V lost 6 bases and J 8 bases, leaving 16 bases between the germline ends. Germline V lookup: CDR1 MDHEN, CDR2 SYDVKM. This clonotype was obtained from a woman in her thirties or forties who had recovered from COVID-19. The sequencing input was peripheral blood. The chain combines TRBV28 with TRBJ1-2, with D perhaps matching TRBD1 (5 bases). The CDR3 coding sequence is TGTGCCAGCAGCTACCAAGGGGCGCCCGGCTACACCTTC. Amino acid sequence: CASSYQGAPGYTF.